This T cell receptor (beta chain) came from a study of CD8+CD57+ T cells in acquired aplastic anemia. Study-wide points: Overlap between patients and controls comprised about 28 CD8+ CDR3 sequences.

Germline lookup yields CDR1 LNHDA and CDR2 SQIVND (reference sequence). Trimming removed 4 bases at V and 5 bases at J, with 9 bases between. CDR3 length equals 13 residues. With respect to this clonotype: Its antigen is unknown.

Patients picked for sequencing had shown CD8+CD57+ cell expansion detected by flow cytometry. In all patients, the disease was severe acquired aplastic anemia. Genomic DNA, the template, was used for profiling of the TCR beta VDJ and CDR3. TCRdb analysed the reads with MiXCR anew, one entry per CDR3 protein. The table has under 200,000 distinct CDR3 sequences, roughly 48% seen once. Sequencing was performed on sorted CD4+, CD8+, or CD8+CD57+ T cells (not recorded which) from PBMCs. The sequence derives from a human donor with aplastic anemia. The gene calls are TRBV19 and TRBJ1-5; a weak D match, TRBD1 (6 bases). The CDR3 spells CASSKDSYQPQHF. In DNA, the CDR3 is TGTGCCAGTAGTAAGGACAGTTATCAGCCCCAGCATTTT.